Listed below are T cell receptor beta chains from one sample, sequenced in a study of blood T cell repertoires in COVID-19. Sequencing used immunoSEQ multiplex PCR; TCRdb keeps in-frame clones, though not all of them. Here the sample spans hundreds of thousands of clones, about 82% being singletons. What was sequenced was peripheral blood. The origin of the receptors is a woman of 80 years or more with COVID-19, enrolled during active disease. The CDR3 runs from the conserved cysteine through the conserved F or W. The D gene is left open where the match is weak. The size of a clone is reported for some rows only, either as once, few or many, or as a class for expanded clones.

CDR3 protein: CASSPGQIYEQYF
CDR3 DNA: TGTGCCAGCAGTCCCGGACAGATCTACGAGCAGTACTTC
V gene: TRBV6-5
J gene: TRBJ2-7
D gene: NA
clone size: NA

CDR3 protein: CASSDRGRNTEAFF
CDR3 DNA: TGCGCCAGCAGCGACAGGGGCAGGAACACTGAAGCTTTCTTT
V gene: TRBV4-1
J gene: TRBJ1-1
D gene: TRBD1
clone size: NA

CDR3 protein: CASRPGLATDTQYF
CDR3 DNA: TGTGCCAGCAGACCGGGACTAGCTACAGATACGCAGTATTTT
V gene: TRBV6-5
J gene: TRBJ2-3
D gene: TRBD2
clone size: NA

CDR3 protein: CASSQPRARSVEAFF
CDR3 DNA: TGTGCCAGCAGCCAACCCAGGGCGCGTTCAGTCGAAGCTTTCTTT
V gene: TRBV3-1/TRBV3-2
J gene: TRBJ1-1
D gene: NA
clone size: NA

CDR3 protein: CASRKPGQGANEQFF
CDR3 DNA: TGTGCCAGCAGGAAACCGGGACAGGGGGCAAATGAGCAGTTCTTC
V gene: TRBV28
J gene: TRBJ2-1
D gene: TRBD1
clone size: NA

CDR3 protein: CASSFGQGATDTQYF
CDR3 DNA: TGTGCCAGCAGTTTTGGGCAGGGGGCCACAGATACGCAGTATTTT
V gene: TRBV28
J gene: TRBJ2-3
D gene: TRBD1
clone size: few

CDR3 protein: CASSQVRTGGKSYGYTF
CDR3 DNA: TGTGCCAGCAGCCAAGTCAGGACAGGGGGAAAGAGCTATGGCTACACCTTC
V gene: TRBV3-1/TRBV3-2
J gene: TRBJ1-2
D gene: TRBD1
clone size: NA

CDR3 protein: CSASQPGQGGDEQFF
CDR3 DNA: TGCAGTGCTAGTCAACCGGGACAAGGAGGCGATGAGCAGTTCTTC
V gene: TRBV20-1
J gene: TRBJ2-1
D gene: NA
clone size: NA

CDR3 protein: CASSYRTATYEQYF
CDR3 DNA: TGTGCCAGCAGCTATAGGACAGCTACCTACGAGCAGTACTTC
V gene: TRBV3-1/TRBV3-2
J gene: TRBJ2-7
D gene: NA
clone size: NA

CDR3 protein: CASSLTGNTEAFF
CDR3 DNA: TGTGCCAGCAGTTTGACAGGAAACACTGAAGCTTTCTTT
V gene: TRBV6-5
J gene: TRBJ1-1
D gene: NA
clone size: NA

CDR3 protein: CASSIPSTRTDTQYF
CDR3 DNA: TGTGCCAGTAGTATCCCGAGCACTCGCACAGATACGCAGTATTTT
V gene: TRBV19
J gene: TRBJ2-3
D gene: NA
clone size: NA

CDR3 protein: CASRGGRRLQETQYF
CDR3 DNA: TGTGCCAGCAGGGGGGGAAGGCGACTACAAGAGACCCAGTACTTC
V gene: TRBV5-6
J gene: TRBJ2-5
D gene: NA
clone size: NA

CDR3 protein: CASCLRGFGRGRQETQYF
CDR3 DNA: TGTGCCAGCTGCTTAAGGGGTTTTGGGCGGGGGAGGCAAGAGACCCAGTACTTC
V gene: TRBV7-3
J gene: TRBJ2-5
D gene: TRBD2
clone size: NA

CDR3 protein: CAISALAGSPGANVLTF
CDR3 DNA: TGTGCCATCAGTGCCCTCGCAGGCTCCCCTGGGGCCAACGTCCTGACTTTC
V gene: TRBV10-3
J gene: TRBJ2-6
D gene: NA
clone size: NA

CDR3 protein: CAWSLAGGMNTEAFF
CDR3 DNA: TGTGCCTGGAGTCTGGCAGGAGGAATGAACACTGAAGCTTTCTTT
V gene: TRBV30
J gene: TRBJ1-1
D gene: NA
clone size: NA

CDR3 protein: CASSLVWEGYGYTF
CDR3 DNA: TGTGCCAGCAGCTTAGTGTGGGAGGGCTATGGCTACACCTTC
V gene: TRBV7-2
J gene: TRBJ1-2
D gene: NA
clone size: NA

CDR3 protein: CASSQVDRGDDTEAFF
CDR3 DNA: TGTGCCAGCAGCCAAGTTGACAGGGGCGACGACACTGAAGCTTTCTTT
V gene: TRBV3-1/TRBV3-2
J gene: TRBJ1-1
D gene: TRBD1
clone size: NA

CDR3 protein: CASSQEGGGGAGDTQYF
CDR3 DNA: TGCGCCAGCAGCCAAGAGGGTGGCGGGGGGGCCGGAGATACGCAGTATTTT
V gene: TRBV4-1
J gene: TRBJ2-3
D gene: TRBD2
clone size: NA

CDR3 protein: CASSERGRGTNEKLFF
CDR3 DNA: TGCGCCAGCAGTGAAAGGGGGCGCGGGACTAATGAAAAACTGTTTTTT
V gene: TRBV10-1
J gene: TRBJ1-4
D gene: TRBD1
clone size: once

CDR3 protein: CASSQDYQVNQPQHF
CDR3 DNA: TGCGCCAGCAGCCAAGATTACCAGGTCAATCAGCCCCAGCATTTT
V gene: TRBV4-3
J gene: TRBJ1-5
D gene: NA
clone size: once

CDR3 protein: CAIASASTGELFF
CDR3 DNA: TGTGCCATCGCTAGCGCGTCCACCGGGGAGCTGTTTTTT
V gene: TRBV10-3
J gene: TRBJ2-2
D gene: NA
clone size: NA

CDR3 protein: CATSRGQPGETQYF
CDR3 DNA: TGTGCCACCAGCAGGGGACAACCTGGAGAGACCCAGTACTTC
V gene: TRBV15
J gene: TRBJ2-5
D gene: NA
clone size: NA

CDR3 protein: CASSMVGLAGKNEQFF
CDR3 DNA: TGTGCCAGTAGTATGGTAGGACTAGCGGGGAAGAATGAGCAGTTCTTC
V gene: TRBV19
J gene: TRBJ2-1
D gene: TRBD2
clone size: NA

CDR3 protein: CASSPYSGGGSTQYF
CDR3 DNA: TGTGCCAGCTCACCATACAGCGGGGGGGGAAGTACGCAGTATTTT
V gene: TRBV18
J gene: TRBJ2-3
D gene: TRBD2
clone size: NA

CDR3 protein: CASSPYSNQPQHF
CDR3 DNA: TGTGCCAGCAGTCCGTATAGCAATCAGCCCCAGCATTTT
V gene: TRBV6-2/TRBV6-3
J gene: TRBJ1-5
D gene: NA
clone size: NA

CDR3 protein: CASSPQGAKGNTIYF
CDR3 DNA: TGTGCCAGTAGCCCACAGGGGGCGAAAGGAAACACCATATATTTT
V gene: TRBV19
J gene: TRBJ1-3
D gene: TRBD1
clone size: NA

CDR3 protein: CASSFGTSNQPNTGELFF
CDR3 DNA: TGTGCCAGCAGCTTCGGGACTTCGAACCAACCGAACACCGGGGAGCTGTTTTTT
V gene: TRBV7-9
J gene: TRBJ2-2
D gene: NA
clone size: NA

CDR3 protein: CASRIDKGVGGYTF
CDR3 DNA: TGTGCCAGCAGAATAGACAAGGGAGTAGGTGGCTACACCTTC
V gene: TRBV2
J gene: TRBJ1-2
D gene: NA
clone size: NA

CDR3 protein: CASSFSTGNTEAFF
CDR3 DNA: TGTGCCAGCAGCTTTTCAACAGGGAACACTGAAGCTTTCTTT
V gene: TRBV7-2
J gene: TRBJ1-1
D gene: NA
clone size: NA

CDR3 protein: CAISASGAEETQYF
CDR3 DNA: TGTGCCATCAGTGCTAGCGGGGCCGAAGAGACCCAGTACTTC
V gene: TRBV10-3
J gene: TRBJ2-5
D gene: TRBD2
clone size: NA

CDR3 protein: CASSVALTGSPHQPQHF
CDR3 DNA: TGTGCCAGCAGCGTAGCTTTAACGGGTAGTCCGCATCAGCCCCAGCATTTT
V gene: TRBV9
J gene: TRBJ1-5
D gene: NA
clone size: NA

CDR3 protein: CASSSGQGATGSNQPQHF
CDR3 DNA: TGTGCCAGCAGCTCGGGACAGGGGGCAACGGGTAGCAATCAGCCCCAGCATTTT
V gene: TRBV5-8
J gene: TRBJ1-5
D gene: TRBD1
clone size: NA

CDR3 protein: CASSEEGQGWYQPQHF
CDR3 DNA: TGTGCCAGCAGTGAAGAGGGACAGGGATGGTATCAGCCCCAGCATTTT
V gene: TRBV2
J gene: TRBJ1-5
D gene: TRBD1
clone size: once

CDR3 protein: CASSFGDRRTREQFF
CDR3 DNA: TGTGCCAGCAGCTTCGGGGACAGGCGAACTAGAGAGCAGTTCTTC
V gene: TRBV5-4
J gene: TRBJ2-1
D gene: TRBD1
clone size: few

CDR3 protein: CASRRQGANYGYTF
CDR3 DNA: TGTGCCAGCAGAAGACAGGGGGCTAACTATGGCTACACCTTC
V gene: TRBV28
J gene: TRBJ1-2
D gene: TRBD1
clone size: NA

CDR3 protein: CATSSVRNTEAFF
CDR3 DNA: TGTGCCACCAGCAGTGTAAGGAACACTGAAGCTTTCTTT
V gene: TRBV6-5
J gene: TRBJ1-1
D gene: NA
clone size: NA

CDR3 protein: CASSTPGLAVRSYNEQFF
CDR3 DNA: TGTGCCAGTAGTACCCCGGGACTAGCGGTGAGGTCCTACAATGAGCAGTTCTTC
V gene: TRBV19
J gene: TRBJ2-1
D gene: TRBD2
clone size: NA

CDR3 protein: CSVEDQAGQPQHF
CDR3 DNA: TGCAGCGTTGAAGATCAGGCGGGGCAGCCCCAGCATTTT
V gene: TRBV29-1
J gene: TRBJ1-5
D gene: NA
clone size: NA

CDR3 protein: CASSRWSSNQPQHF
CDR3 DNA: TGTGCCAGCAGTCGATGGAGTAGCAATCAGCCCCAGCATTTT
V gene: TRBV2
J gene: TRBJ1-5
D gene: NA
clone size: few

CDR3 protein: CSASSGPWERYGYTF
CDR3 DNA: TGCAGTGCTAGTTCCGGGCCCTGGGAGAGATATGGCTACACCTTC
V gene: TRBV20-1
J gene: TRBJ1-2
D gene: NA
clone size: few

CDR3 protein: CASSVSSGGRTDTQYF
CDR3 DNA: TGTGCCAGCAGCGTGTCTAGCGGGGGGCGCACAGATACGCAGTATTTT
V gene: TRBV9
J gene: TRBJ2-3
D gene: TRBD2
clone size: NA

CDR3 protein: CASSPPTGGFGGELFF
CDR3 DNA: TGTGCCAGCTCACCACCGACAGGGGGCTTTGGCGGGGAGCTGTTTTTT
V gene: TRBV18
J gene: TRBJ2-2
D gene: TRBD1
clone size: NA

CDR3 protein: CASTTSGGASNQPQHF
CDR3 DNA: TGTGCCAGCACCACTTCAGGGGGCGCGAGCAATCAGCCCCAGCATTTT
V gene: TRBV21-1
J gene: TRBJ1-5
D gene: NA
clone size: NA

CDR3 protein: CASSPRTGEGNTIYF
CDR3 DNA: TGTGCCAGCAGCCCGCGGACAGGAGAGGGAAACACCATATATTTT
V gene: TRBV7-9
J gene: TRBJ1-3
D gene: TRBD1
clone size: NA

CDR3 protein: CASSQGGGPDNSPLHF
CDR3 DNA: TGCGCCAGCAGCCAAGGTGGGGGCCCCGATAATTCACCCCTCCACTTT
V gene: TRBV4-1
J gene: TRBJ1-6
D gene: NA
clone size: NA

CDR3 protein: CASSLSGLVGNEQFF
CDR3 DNA: TGTGCCAGCAGCTTATCAGGCCTTGTCGGCAATGAGCAGTTCTTC
V gene: TRBV7-9
J gene: TRBJ2-1
D gene: NA
clone size: NA

CDR3 protein: CASSVALLAGGPNEQFF
CDR3 DNA: TGTGCCAGCAGCGTAGCCCTCCTAGCGGGGGGGCCGAATGAGCAGTTCTTC
V gene: TRBV9
J gene: TRBJ2-1
D gene: TRBD2
clone size: NA

CDR3 protein: CASSLILGLTYNEQFF
CDR3 DNA: TGTGCCAGCAGCTTAATTTTGGGACTCACGTACAATGAGCAGTTCTTC
V gene: TRBV7-2
J gene: TRBJ2-1
D gene: NA
clone size: NA

CDR3 protein: CASSTTGGNQPQHF
CDR3 DNA: TGTGCCAGTAGTACCACAGGGGGCAATCAGCCCCAGCATTTT
V gene: TRBV19
J gene: TRBJ1-5
D gene: TRBD1
clone size: NA

CDR3 protein: CASRQTGDYGYTF
CDR3 DNA: TGTGCCAGCAGACAGACAGGGGACTATGGCTACACCTTC
V gene: TRBV6-6
J gene: TRBJ1-2
D gene: TRBD1
clone size: NA

CDR3 protein: CASSPQGRPYGYTF
CDR3 DNA: TGTGCCAGCAGTCCCCAAGGGAGGCCCTATGGCTACACCTTC
V gene: TRBV28
J gene: TRBJ1-2
D gene: NA
clone size: NA

CDR3 protein: CASSPTGRNYGYTF
CDR3 DNA: TGTGCCAGTAGTCCCACCGGGAGGAACTATGGCTACACCTTC
V gene: TRBV19
J gene: TRBJ1-2
D gene: NA
clone size: few

CDR3 protein: CASSLRSTDTQYF
CDR3 DNA: TGTGCCAGCAGTTTGAGAAGCACAGATACGCAGTATTTT
V gene: TRBV12-3/TRBV12-4
J gene: TRBJ2-3
D gene: NA
clone size: NA

CDR3 protein: CASSLGQGRTDTQYF
CDR3 DNA: TGTGCCAGCAGCTTAGGGCAGGGCCGCACAGATACGCAGTATTTT
V gene: TRBV7-9
J gene: TRBJ2-3
D gene: NA
clone size: NA

CDR3 protein: CASSFQGTGELFF
CDR3 DNA: TGTGCCAGCTCATTCCAGGGAACCGGGGAGCTGTTTTTT
V gene: TRBV18
J gene: TRBJ2-2
D gene: NA
clone size: once

CDR3 protein: CASSLGLAGVNEQFF
CDR3 DNA: TGCGCCAGCAGCCTGGGACTAGCGGGGGTCAATGAGCAGTTCTTC
V gene: TRBV5-1
J gene: TRBJ2-1
D gene: TRBD2
clone size: NA

CDR3 protein: CASSFVFMNTEAFF
CDR3 DNA: TGTGCCAGCAGCTTTGTCTTTATGAACACTGAAGCTTTCTTT
V gene: TRBV7-2
J gene: TRBJ1-1
D gene: NA
clone size: NA